Listed below are T cell receptor beta chains from one sample, sequenced in a study of blood T cell repertoires in COVID-19. Profiling relied on immunoSEQ multiplex PCR, and the TCRdb table lists in-frame clones only, not all of them. Of around 62,000 clones listed, 84% are singletons. The material sequenced was peripheral blood. The receptors were gathered from a man in his forties or fifties with active COVID-19. Each CDR3 is given with its conserved first and last residue. D genes are given only for firm matches. Clone size is not always given. Where it is, it says once, few, many or a class for expanded clones.

>-|TRBJ1-1|few|TRBV11-2
CASSLEAVGLGTEAFF
TGTGCCAGCAGCTTAGAGGCGGTAGGTCTGGGCACTGAAGCTTTCTTT
>-|TRBJ1-4|few|TRBV6-6
CASRTGEDEKLFF
TGTGCCAGCAGGACAGGCGAGGACGAAAAACTGTTTTTT
>-|TRBJ2-5|-|TRBV11-2
CASSLTHGREETQYF
TGTGCCAGCAGCTTAACGCACGGACGGGAGGAGACCCAGTACTTC
>-|TRBJ1-2|-|TRBV6-5
CASSRGEGLPTF
TGTGCCAGCAGCCGCGGGGAGGGATTACCCACCTTC
>-|TRBJ1-1|-|TRBV21-1
CASSPRGEQGKVRHTEAFF
TGTGCCAGCAGCCCCCGAGGGGAACAGGGGAAAGTGCGGCACACTGAAGCTTTCTTT
>TRBD1|TRBJ1-4|once|TRBV30
CAWKRGQGLNEKLFF
TGTGCCTGGAAACGCGGACAGGGCCTGAATGAAAAACTGTTTTTT
>-|TRBJ2-3|-|TRBV29-1
CSVLRPGRDTQYF
TGCAGCGTCCTACGCCCGGGGAGGGATACGCAGTATTTT
>TRBD1|TRBJ1-1|-|TRBV3-1/TRBV3-2
CASSLPGQGVRTEAFF
TGTGCCAGCAGCCTCCCGGGACAGGGGGTTCGCACTGAAGCTTTCTTT
>-|TRBJ2-7|-|TRBV15
CATRPDGSNYEQYF
TGTGCCACCCGCCCTGACGGGTCCAATTACGAGCAGTACTTC
>TRBD1|TRBJ2-7|-|TRBV5-1
CASSWGQGSYEQYF
TGCGCCAGCAGCTGGGGACAGGGATCCTACGAGCAGTACTTC
>TRBD2|TRBJ2-7|few|TRBV3-1/TRBV3-2
CASSQAPSGVSYEQYF
TGTGCCAGCAGCCAAGCCCCTAGCGGGGTCTCCTACGAGCAGTACTTC
>TRBD2|TRBJ2-1|-|TRBV4-1
CASSQGLAGLGTYNEQFF
TGCGCCAGCAGCCAAGGACTAGCGGGTCTTGGCACCTACAATGAGCAGTTCTTC
>TRBD1|TRBJ1-2|once|TRBV28
CASSSSGTARYGYTF
TGTGCCAGCAGTTCCTCCGGGACAGCTAGATATGGCTACACCTTC
>-|TRBJ2-1|once|TRBV5-4
CASSLAGSNEQFF
TGTGCCAGCAGCTTGGCAGGGTCCAATGAGCAGTTCTTC
>TRBD1|TRBJ1-1|-|TRBV19
CASRTGDGLAEAFF
TGTGCCAGTAGAACAGGGGATGGTTTAGCTGAAGCTTTCTTT
>-|TRBJ2-7|-|TRBV2
CASLGGYEQYF
TGTGCCAGCCTAGGGGGTTACGAGCAGTACTTC
>-|TRBJ2-7|-|TRBV30
CAWSELDSYEQYF
TGTGCCTGGAGTGAGCTTGACTCCTACGAGCAGTACTTC
>-|TRBJ1-1|-|TRBV19
CASPRGSNIAEAFF
TGTGCCAGCCCCCGAGGGAGCAATATTGCTGAAGCTTTCTTT
>-|TRBJ1-2|-|TRBV5-6
CASSLGPALNYGYTF
TGTGCCAGCAGCTTGGGTCCAGCACTAAACTATGGCTACACCTTC
>TRBD1|TRBJ1-2|-|TRBV5-1
CASSPLGTGNYGYTF
TGCGCCAGCAGCCCCCTCGGGACAGGGAACTATGGCTACACCTTC
>-|TRBJ1-5|-|TRBV6-5
CASSSNRAHQPQHF
TGTGCCAGCAGTTCTAACAGGGCCCATCAGCCCCAGCATTTT
>-|TRBJ2-2|-|TRBV30
CAWSLTGTGELFF
TGTGCCTGGAGCCTAACAGGTACCGGGGAGCTGTTTTTT
>-|TRBJ1-2|-|TRBV12-3/TRBV12-4
CASSLGGGYTF
TGTGCCAGCAGTTTGGGAGGTGGCTACACCTTC
>-|TRBJ2-7|-|TRBV19
CASSKARDTTYEQYF
TGTGCCAGTAGTAAGGCACGGGACACCACCTACGAGCAGTATTTC
>TRBD2|TRBJ2-1|-|TRBV6-1
CASSDGGDYNEQFF
TGTGCCAGCAGTGATGGGGGGGACTACAATGAGCAGTTCTTC
>-|TRBJ2-7|few|TRBV10-1
CASSDGFKSYEQYF
TGCGCCAGCAGTGATGGCTTCAAATCCTACGAGCAGTACTTC
>-|TRBJ2-7|-|TRBV6-6
CASSYGGATLYEQYF
TGTGCCAGCAGTTACGGGGGGGCGACCCTCTACGAGCAGTACTTC
>-|TRBJ2-3|-|TRBV2
CASRYADTQYF
TGTGCCAGCAGATATGCAGATACGCAGTATTTT
>-|TRBJ2-3|-|TRBV20-1
CSATGPDTQYF
TGCAGTGCTACAGGGCCAGATACGCAGTATTTT
>TRBD2|TRBJ2-7|-|TRBV7-7
CASSRSGASSYEQYF
TGTGCTAGCAGCCGAAGCGGGGCGAGCTCCTACGAGCAGTACTTC
>-|TRBJ2-3|-|TRBV7-7
CASSSTGQDTQYF
TGTGCTAGCAGCTCCACGGGTCAAGATACGCAGTATTTT
>-|TRBJ2-1|-|TRBV24-1
CATSAAGSNEQFF
TGTGCCACCAGTGCTGCAGGGTCCAATGAGCAGTTCTTC
>TRBD2|TRBJ2-5|few|TRBV27
CATRGLAGGQAQYF
TGTGCCACCCGGGGACTAGCGGGGGGACAGGCCCAGTACTTC
>TRBD1|TRBJ2-7|-|TRBV19
CASSTHPGKTGGYEQYF
TGTGCCAGTAGTACACATCCTGGGAAGACAGGGGGCTACGAGCAGTACTTC
>TRBD1|TRBJ1-2|once|TRBV18
CASSPPGTGSNGYTF
TGTGCCAGCTCACCCCCCGGGACAGGGTCAAATGGCTACACCTTC
>TRBD1|TRBJ1-6|-|TRBV30
CALTGSYNSPLHF
TGTGCCTTGACAGGGTCCTATAATTCACCCCTCCACTTT
>TRBD1|TRBJ2-7|-|TRBV5-1
CASSSGTGLGEQYF
TGCGCCAGCAGCTCCGGGACAGGGCTGGGGGAGCAGTACTTC
>-|TRBJ2-4|-|TRBV21-1
CASTVGQEGAKNIQYF
TGTGCCAGCACCGTGGGGCAGGAGGGAGCCAAAAACATTCAGTACTTC
>-|TRBJ1-2|-|TRBV18
CASSSQALVKMGGLGYTF
TGTGCCAGCTCGTCCCAGGCCCTGGTCAAGATGGGGGGATTGGGCTACACCTTC
>-|TRBJ1-4|-|TRBV6-6
CASSYPSEGEKLFF
TGTGCCAGCAGTTACCCGAGTGAGGGAGAAAAACTGTTTTTT
>TRBD1|TRBJ2-5|-|TRBV7-8
CASSVGQSETQYF
TGTGCCAGCAGCGTGGGACAGTCAGAGACCCAGTACTTC
>-|TRBJ2-7|-|TRBV5-1
CASSGIGSGSYEQYF
TGCGCCAGCAGCGGGATTGGGTCAGGGTCCTACGAGCAGTACTTC
>-|TRBJ1-3|-|TRBV5-6
CASSLGRGNTIYF
TGTGCCAGCAGCTTGGGCAGGGGAAACACCATATATTTT
>-|TRBJ2-3|-|TRBV30
CAWKVSRAARTDTQYF
TGTGCCTGGAAAGTATCCCGGGCCGCCAGGACTGATACGCAGTATTTT
>-|TRBJ1-1|-|TRBV27
CASSLSLAFMNTEAFF
TGTGCCAGCAGTCTTAGCCTGGCCTTCATGAACACTGAAGCTTTCTTT
>TRBD1|TRBJ1-5|-|TRBV25-1
CASGQGLGQPQHF
TGTGCCAGCGGACAGGGCTTAGGTCAGCCCCAGCATTTT
>-|TRBJ1-4|-|TRBV30
CAWSGEQGRDEKLFF
TGTGCCTGGAGCGGCGAACAGGGACGAGATGAAAAACTGTTTTTT
>-|TRBJ1-1|-|TRBV30
CAWSVEGVNTEAFF
TGTGCCTGGAGTGTAGAGGGGGTGAACACTGAAGCTTTCTTT
>TRBD2|TRBJ2-3|-|TRBV6-5
CASSRGLAGDTQYF
TGTGCCAGCAGTAGGGGTCTAGCGGGAGATACGCAGTATTTT